Sequencing of this TCR beta chain was carried out in a study of long-term antiretroviral therapy in people with HIV. Study summary: There is a gap of about a decade between the earliest samples and the later 2015 immediate-ART recommendation. Overall study results and limits: Blood was collected between the mid-2000s and the late 2010s, possibly under older ART regimens.

Trimming removed 2 bases at V and 3 bases at J, with 12 bases between. The germline CDR1 and CDR2 sequences are PRHDT and FYEKMQ (reference sequence). The CDR3 runs 15 residues. Only United States sites treated participants with HIV. Samples were assayed with immunoSEQ v3.0 at survey level. The data were produced by immunoSEQ multiplex PCR, yet TCRdb's version contains in-frame clones alone and is incomplete. The sample records approximately 22,000 clones, around 80% being singletons. Of note for this clone: What it recognizes is unknown.

The source is a woman between 50 and 59 years old with HIV. Specimen: unsorted PBMCs, collected 1.9 years after starting antiretroviral therapy. This sequence joins TRBV13 and TRBJ2-3; D might be TRBD1 (6 bases). CDR3 nucleotides: TGTGCCAGCAGCTTATACAGGGTCGGTACAGATACGCAGTATTTT. This translates into CASSLYRVGTDTQYF.